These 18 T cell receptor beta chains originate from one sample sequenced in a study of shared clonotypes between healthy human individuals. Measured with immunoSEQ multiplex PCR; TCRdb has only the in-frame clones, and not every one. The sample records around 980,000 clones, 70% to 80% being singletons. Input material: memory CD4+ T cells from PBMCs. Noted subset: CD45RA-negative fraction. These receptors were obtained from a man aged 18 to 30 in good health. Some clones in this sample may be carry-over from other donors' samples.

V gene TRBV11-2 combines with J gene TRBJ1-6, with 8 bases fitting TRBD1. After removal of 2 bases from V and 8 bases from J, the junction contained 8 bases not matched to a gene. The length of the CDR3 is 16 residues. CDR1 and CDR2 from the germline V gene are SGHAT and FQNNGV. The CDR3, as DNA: TGTGCCAGCAGCTTACTCATCGGACAGGGCCATTCACCCCTCCACTTT. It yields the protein CASSLLIGQGHSPLHF.

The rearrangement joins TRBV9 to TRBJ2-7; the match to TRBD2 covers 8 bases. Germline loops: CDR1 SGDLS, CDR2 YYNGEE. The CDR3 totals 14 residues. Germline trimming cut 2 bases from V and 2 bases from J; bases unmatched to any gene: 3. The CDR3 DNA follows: TGTGCCAGCAGCGTCGGGACTAGGGCCTACGAGCAGTACTTC. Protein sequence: CASSVGTRAYEQYF.

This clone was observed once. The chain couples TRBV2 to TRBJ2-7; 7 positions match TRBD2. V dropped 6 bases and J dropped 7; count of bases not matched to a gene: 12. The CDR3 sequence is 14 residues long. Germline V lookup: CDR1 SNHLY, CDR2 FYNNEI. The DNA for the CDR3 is TGTGCCAGCAGCCGGAGCGGGGTTGTGGGAGAGCAGTACTTC. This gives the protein CASSRSGVVGEQYF.

The chain's CDR3 is CASSTSGRSYEQYF. CDR3 in DNA: TGTGCCAGCAGTACCAGCGGGAGATCCTACGAGCAGTACTTC. V and J are TRBV6-5 and TRBJ2-7, with 8 bases aligning to TRBD2. The CDR3 covers 14 residues. The germline gives CDR1 MNHEY, CDR2 SVGAGI. The V gene end was trimmed by 5 bases and the J gene end by 1 base; junction bases not matched to a gene: 4.

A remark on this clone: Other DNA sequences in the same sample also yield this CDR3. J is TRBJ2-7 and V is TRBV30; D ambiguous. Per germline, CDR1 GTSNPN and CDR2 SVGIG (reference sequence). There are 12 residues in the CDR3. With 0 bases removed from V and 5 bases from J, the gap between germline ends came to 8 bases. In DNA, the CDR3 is TGTGCCTGGAGTGTAATGGGTAACGAGCAGTACTTC. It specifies CAWSVMGNEQYF. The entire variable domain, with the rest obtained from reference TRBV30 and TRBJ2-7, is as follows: SQTIHQWPATLVQPVGSPLSLECTVEGTSNPNLYWYRQAAGRGLQLLFYSVGIGQISSEVPQNLSASRPQDRQFILSSKKLLLSDSGFYLCAWSVMGNEQYFGPGTRLTVT.

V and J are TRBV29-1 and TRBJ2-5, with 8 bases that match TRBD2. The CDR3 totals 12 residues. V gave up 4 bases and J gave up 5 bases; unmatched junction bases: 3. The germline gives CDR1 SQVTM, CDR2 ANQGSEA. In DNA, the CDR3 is TGCAGCGTTGGGTCTAGCGGGGAGACCCAGTACTTC. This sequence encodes CSVGSSGETQYF.

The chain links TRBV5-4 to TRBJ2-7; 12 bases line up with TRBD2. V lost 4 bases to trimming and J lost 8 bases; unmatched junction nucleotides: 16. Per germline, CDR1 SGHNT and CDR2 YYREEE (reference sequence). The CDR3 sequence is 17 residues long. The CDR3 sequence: CASSPTNPRTSGIKQYF. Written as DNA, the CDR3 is TGTGCCAGCAGCCCTACTAACCCACGGACTAGCGGGATCAAGCAGTACTTC.

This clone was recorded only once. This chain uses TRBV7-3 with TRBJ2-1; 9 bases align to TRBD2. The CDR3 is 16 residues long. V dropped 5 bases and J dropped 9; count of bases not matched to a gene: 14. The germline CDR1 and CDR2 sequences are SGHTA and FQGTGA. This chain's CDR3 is CASSTHSGRRLGEQFF. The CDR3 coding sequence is TGTGCCAGCAGCACGCATAGCGGGAGAAGGTTGGGTGAGCAGTTCTTC. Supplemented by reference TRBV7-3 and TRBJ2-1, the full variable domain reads GAGVSQTPSNKVTEKGKYVELRCDPISGHTALYWYRQSLGQGPEFLIYFQGTGAADDSGLPNDRFFAVRPEGSVSTLKIQRTERGDSAVYLCASSTHSGRRLGEQFFGPGTRLTVL.

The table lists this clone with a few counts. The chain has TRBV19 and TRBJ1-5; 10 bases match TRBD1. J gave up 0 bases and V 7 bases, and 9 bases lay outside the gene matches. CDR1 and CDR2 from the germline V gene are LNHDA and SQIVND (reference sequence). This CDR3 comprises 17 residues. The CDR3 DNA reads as TGTGCCAGTATTTCCAAGACAGGGGGCTTTAGCAATCAGCCCCAGCATTTT. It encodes CASISKTGGFSNQPQHF.

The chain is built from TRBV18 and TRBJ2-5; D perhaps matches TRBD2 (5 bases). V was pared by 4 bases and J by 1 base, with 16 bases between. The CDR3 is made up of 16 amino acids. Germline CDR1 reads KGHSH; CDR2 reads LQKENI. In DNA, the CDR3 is TGTGCCAGCTCACTGAATACCGGGAACCTCCAAGAGACCCAGTACTTC. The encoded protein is CASSLNTGNLQETQYF.

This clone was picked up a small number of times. CDR3 coding DNA: TGTGCCAGCAGCCAAGGGGGCGGTAATGGCTACACCTTC. As protein: CASSQGGGNGYTF. The chain joins TRBV7-3 to TRBJ1-2; 7 nucleotides match TRBD1. Per germline, CDR1 SGHTA and CDR2 FQGTGA. This CDR3 contains 13 residues. V lost 5 bases to trimming and J lost 6 bases; unmatched junction nucleotides: 6.

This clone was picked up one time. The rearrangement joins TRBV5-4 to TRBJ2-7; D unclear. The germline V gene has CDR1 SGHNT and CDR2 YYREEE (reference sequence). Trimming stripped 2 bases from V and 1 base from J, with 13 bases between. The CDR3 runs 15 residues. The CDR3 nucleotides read TGTGCCAGCAGCTTAGATTCCCCAGGTTCCTACGAGCAGTACTTC. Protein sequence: CASSLDSPGSYEQYF.

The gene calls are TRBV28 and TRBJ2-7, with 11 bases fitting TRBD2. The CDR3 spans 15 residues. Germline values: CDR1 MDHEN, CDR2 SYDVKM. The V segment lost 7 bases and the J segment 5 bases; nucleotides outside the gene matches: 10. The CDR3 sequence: CASTRAGTSGHEQYF. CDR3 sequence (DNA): TGTGCCAGCACCAGAGCTGGGACTAGCGGCCACGAGCAGTACTTC.

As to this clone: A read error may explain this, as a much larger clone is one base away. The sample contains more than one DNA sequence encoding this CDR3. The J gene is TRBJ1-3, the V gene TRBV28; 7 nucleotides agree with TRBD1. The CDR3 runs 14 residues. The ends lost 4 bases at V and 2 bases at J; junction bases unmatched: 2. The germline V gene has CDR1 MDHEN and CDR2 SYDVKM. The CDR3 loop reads CASSSGGPGNTIYF. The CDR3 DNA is TGTGCCAGCAGTTCAGGGGGGCCTGGAAACACCATATATTTT. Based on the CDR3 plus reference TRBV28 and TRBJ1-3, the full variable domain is DVKVTQSSRYLVKRTGEKVFLECVQDMDHENMFWYRQDPGLGLRLIYFSYDVKMKEKGDIPEGYSVSREKKERFSLILESASTNQTSMYLCASSSGGPGNTIYFGEGSWLTVV.

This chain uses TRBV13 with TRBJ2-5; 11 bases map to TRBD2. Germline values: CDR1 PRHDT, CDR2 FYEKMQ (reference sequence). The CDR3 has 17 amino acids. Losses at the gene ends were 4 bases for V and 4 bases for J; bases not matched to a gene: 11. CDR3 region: CASSSSSLAGVTETQYF. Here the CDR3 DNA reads TGTGCCAGCAGCTCTAGCTCACTAGCGGGAGTTACAGAGACCCAGTACTTC.

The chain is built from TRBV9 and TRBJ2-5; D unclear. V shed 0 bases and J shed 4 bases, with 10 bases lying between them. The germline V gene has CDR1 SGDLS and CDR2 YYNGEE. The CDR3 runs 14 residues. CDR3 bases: TGTGCCAGCAGCGTAGATGGACCCTCAGAGACCCAGTACTTC. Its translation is CASSVDGPSETQYF.

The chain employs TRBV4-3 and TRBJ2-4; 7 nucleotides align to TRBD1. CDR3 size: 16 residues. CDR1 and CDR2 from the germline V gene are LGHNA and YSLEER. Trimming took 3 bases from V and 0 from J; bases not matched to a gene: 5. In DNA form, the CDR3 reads TGCGCCAGCAGCCACGAGACAGGGTTAGCCAAAAACATTCAGTACTTC. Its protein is CASSHETGLAKNIQYF.

The chain's CDR3 is CASSSSSQETQYF. DNA of the CDR3: TGTGCCAGTAGTAGCAGTTCACAAGAGACCCAGTACTTC. The V gene is TRBV19, the J gene TRBJ2-5; D unresolved. The V end was cut by 4 bases, the J end by 2 bases, with 8 bases between. Germline CDR1 and CDR2: LNHDA and SQIVND (reference sequence). The CDR3 is 13 residues long.